The next 23 T cell receptor beta chains were all read from a single sample in a study of blood T cells in healthy people across ages. Using a J-beta primer mix together with a sample-barcoded 5' primer, a second PCR was run for 7 to 11 cycles. TCRdb reanalysed the 5' RACE reads using MiXCR and keeps one entry per CDR3 protein. The data contain hundreds of thousands of distinct CDR3 sequences, about 28% of them seen just once; the ten biggest clones take up approximately 15%. The sample was blood. All receptors derive from a woman of 80 years or more in good health.

In this sample, this clonotype turned up many times. V is TRBV20-1 and J is TRBJ2-1; D perhaps matches TRBD1 (6 bases). Germline V gives CDR1 DFQATT, CDR2 SNEGSKA (reference sequence). V shed 5 bases and J shed 4 bases, with 21 bases lying between them. The CDR3 extends over 16 amino acids. The CDR3 DNA follows: TGCAGTGCTTGGGATTACAGGGTCCACCGGTACAATGAGCAGTTCTTC. Residues: CSAWDYRVHRYNEQFF.

Concerning this clonotype: A much larger clone differs from this one at a single base, so this may be a read error. The chain joins TRBV4-3 to TRBJ2-5; no firm D call. This CDR3 is 15 amino acids long. Trimming left V 0 bases short and J 1 base short, with 9 bases between. Germline CDR1 is LGHNA and CDR2 is YSLEER. CDR3 protein: CASSQERNSQETQYF. CDR3 nucleotide sequence: TGCGCCAGCAGCCAAGAGAGGAACAGCCAAGAGACCCAGTACTTC.

The chain joins TRBV7-2 to TRBJ2-1; possible D gene TRBD1, 5 bases. Germline V CDR1 and CDR2: SGHTA, FQGNSA. The CDR3 length is 16 residues. Between the trimmed V and J ends, which lost 5 bases and 0 bases, there was a span of 14 bases. The CDR3 coding sequence is TGTGCCAGCAGCGCCCCCAGGGTGGCCTCCTACAATGAGCAGTTCTTC. Protein: CASSAPRVASYNEQFF.

This clonotype was found many times. This sequence joins TRBV7-2 and TRBJ2-5; TRBD2 aligns across 10 bases. CDR3 length equals 15 residues. Germline loops: CDR1 SGHTA, CDR2 FQGNSA. The J segment lost 8 bases and the V segment lost 5 bases, leaving 11 bases of the junction unmatched. This chain's CDR3 is CASSRGSGGGVTQYF. CDR3 sequence (DNA): TGTGCCAGCAGCCGGGGGAGCGGGGGGGGCGTAACCCAGTACTTC.

The chain uses TRBV7-9 and TRBJ2-7; 7 bases align to TRBD1. In germline, CDR1 is SEHNR, CDR2 FQNEAQ (reference sequence). The CDR3 contains 16 residues. The trim removed 4 bases at V and 1 base at J, leaving 10 bases unmatched. The chain's CDR3 is CASSSPNRGLSYEQYF. In DNA, the CDR3 is TGTGCCAGCAGCTCACCGAACAGGGGCCTTTCCTACGAGCAGTACTTC.

This clonotype has only one observation. The chain uses TRBV6-6 and TRBJ2-1, with TRBD2 matching 10 bases. CDR1 is MNHNY, CDR2 SVGAGI, per germline (reference sequence). V was clipped by 6 bases and J by 6 bases; unmatched bases: 14. CDR3 length: 17 residues. CDR3 bases: TGTGCCAGCAGACGAATAACCGGGACTAGCGCATCCAATGAGCAGTTCTTC. Translation gives CASRRITGTSASNEQFF.

This clonotype has a count of ten or more. The V call is TRBV12-3 or TRBV12-4, the J call TRBJ2-4; TRBD1 or TRBD2 may be the D gene (5 bases each). The V and J ends lost 3 bases and 6 bases respectively, with 18 bases between them. The CDR3 consists of 16 residues. CDR3 protein: CASSFGGLGIGNIQYF. In DNA, the CDR3 is TGTGCCAGCAGTTTTGGGGGTCTCGGGATCGGAAACATTCAGTACTTC.

About this clonotype itself: A much larger clone differs from this one at a single base, so this may be a read error. The chain uses TRBV27 and TRBJ2-7; TRBD1 aligns across 11 bases. V lost 5 bases, J lost 2 bases, and 8 bases stayed unmatched. The germline gives CDR1 MNHEY, CDR2 SMNVEV (reference sequence). This CDR3 contains 16 residues. The CDR3 DNA follows: TGTGCCAGCAGTGCCCGGGGACAGGGGGGCACCTACGAGCAGTACTTC. It specifies CASSARGQGGTYEQYF.

Ten or more counts support this clonotype. One junction end disagrees with the germline gene, perhaps due to a read error. The CDR3 coding sequence is TGTGCCGGCAGCTTCGGGGGGGCTAAAGAGACCCAGTACTTC. Its protein product is CAGSFGGAKETQYF. V is TRBV7-2 and J is TRBJ2-5, with 8 bases that match TRBD2. The V gene's germline CDR1 is SGHTA and CDR2 FQGNSA. This CDR3 has 14 amino acids.

This clonotype was found many times. This chain connects TRBV20-1 to TRBJ2-1; 12 positions match TRBD1. This CDR3 spans 19 amino acids. Germline values: CDR1 DFQATT, CDR2 SNEGSKA (reference sequence). The V gene end was trimmed by 0 bases and the J gene end by 0 bases; junction bases not matched to a gene: 9. The CDR3 here is CSARDWDRGLQDSYNEQFF. The CDR3 DNA is TGCAGTGCTAGAGATTGGGACAGGGGGCTTCAAGACTCCTACAATGAGCAGTTCTTC.

V usage is TRBV6-1 and J usage is TRBJ2-2, with TRBD1 matching 8 bases. Germline V gene sequence: CDR1 MNHNS, CDR2 SASEGT. V trimming: 5 bases; J trimming: 6 bases; junction bases outside the gene matches: 17. This CDR3 region has 18 residues. The DNA for the CDR3 is TGTGCCAGCAGTACCCCCTCCGGGACAGGAGGGATGCCCGGGGAGCTGTTTTTT. Protein sequence: CASSTPSGTGGMPGELFF.

Regarding this clonotype: A single base separates this from a much larger clone, so it may be a read error. The genes are TRBV28 and TRBJ2-1; TRBD2 is a possible D gene (6 bases). The V end was cut by 3 bases, the J end by 10 bases, with 10 bases between. This CDR3 is built from 12 residues. CDR1 MDHEN and CDR2 SYDVKM come from the germline V gene. The CDR3, as DNA: TGTGCCAGCAGTTTTAAGGACTACGAGCAGTTCTTC. Its protein product is CASSFKDYEQFF.

This clonotype was picked up one time. The chain employs TRBV20-1 and TRBJ2-1; the match to TRBD2 covers 8 bases. Trimming cost V 5 bases and J 2 bases; bases outside gene matches: 11. Germline V gene data show CDR1 as DFQATT and CDR2 as SNEGSKA (reference sequence). The CDR3 totals 16 residues. This chain's CDR3 is CSAPPPPGGAYNEQFF. The CDR3 nucleotides read TGCAGTGCTCCTCCTCCCCCCGGGGGGGCCTACAATGAGCAGTTCTTC.

Concerning this clonotype: A much larger clone differs from this one at a single base, so this may be a read error. The V gene is TRBV7-6, the J gene TRBJ2-1; 10 bases are a match to TRBD2. The better agreement between TRBJ2-7 and the DNA end casts doubt on the J call. CDR1 SGHVS and CDR2 FNYEAQ come from the germline V gene. The CDR3 contains 17 residues. The DNA of the CDR3 is TGTGCCAGCAGCTCGATGATAGCGGGGGGCTCCTACAATGAGCAGTACTTC. It yields the protein CASSSMIAGGSYNEQYF.

To note about this clonotype: A much bigger clone sits one base away, suggesting this may be a read error. The chain couples TRBV28 to TRBJ1-2, with a tentative D call TRBD1 (5 bases). The CDR3 totals 15 residues. Germline V CDR1 and CDR2: MDHEN, SYDVKM. The germline V and J ends were trimmed by 3 bases and 4 bases, with 15 bases remaining between them. The CDR3 loop is CASSLHRGGVYGYTF. The CDR3 DNA follows: TGTGCCAGCAGTTTGCATAGGGGCGGCGTCTATGGCTACACCTTC.

This clonotype was detected ten times or more. The J gene is TRBJ1-2, the V gene TRBV20-1, with 11 bases aligning to TRBD1. V shed 0 bases and J 3 bases; nucleotides not matched to a gene: 6. Germline V gene data show CDR1 as DFQATT and CDR2 as SNEGSKA (reference sequence). This CDR3 is 16 amino acids long. CDR3 DNA: TGCAGTGCTAGAGAGGCGCGGACAGGGGGCCACTATGGCTACACCTTC. It codes for CSAREARTGGHYGYTF.

In this sample, this clonotype turned up many times. V and J are TRBV5-1 and TRBJ2-5; D unclear. Germline values: CDR1 SGHRS, CDR2 YFSETQ. Between the trimmed V and J ends, which lost 1 base and 6 bases, there was a span of 10 bases. The CDR3 has 13 amino acids. The CDR3 reads CASSLRASQTQYF. The CDR3 DNA follows: TGCGCCAGCAGCTTGAGGGCGTCCCAGACCCAGTACTTC.

CDR3 DNA sequence: TGTGCCAGCAGCTTGGATTGGGGAACCTATGGCTACACCTTC. This translates into CASSLDWGTYGYTF. The rearrangement uses TRBV5-4 and TRBJ1-2; the D is unclear. Looked up from germline, CDR1 is SGHNT and CDR2 is YYREEE (reference sequence). V was trimmed by 0 bases and J by 4 bases, leaving 10 bases between them. The CDR3 totals 14 residues.

The chain employs TRBV6-1 and TRBJ2-3; D call uncertain. The germline CDR1 and CDR2 sequences are MNHNS and SASEGT. The germline V and J ends were trimmed by 5 bases and 2 bases, with 8 bases remaining between them. CDR3 length: 13 residues. The CDR3 is CASSQSLTDTQYF. CDR3 in DNA: TGTGCCAGCAGTCAGAGCCTCACAGATACGCAGTATTTT.

This clonotype has ten or more counts. The chain combines TRBV7-2 with TRBJ1-2; D uncertain. V was trimmed by 1 base and J by 8 bases, leaving 11 bases between them. Per germline, CDR1 SGHTA and CDR2 FQGNSA. The CDR3 has 13 residues. The CDR3 DNA sequence: TGTGCCAGCAGCTTAGGTCAGGCTGGCGGCTACACCTTC. Protein product: CASSLGQAGGYTF.

Only one count was recorded for this clonotype. The V call is TRBV30, the J call TRBJ2-1; TRBD1 matches at 8 bases. Per germline, CDR1 GTSNPN and CDR2 SVGIG (reference sequence). V was clipped by 1 base and J by 1 base; unmatched bases: 6. The CDR3 contains 16 residues. As DNA, the CDR3 is TGTGCCTGGAGTGCCCCGGGACAGGCATCCTACAATGAGCAGTTCTTC. Amino acid sequence: CAWSAPGQASYNEQFF.

There are many counts of this clonotype. V and J are TRBV2 and TRBJ2-1; 7 nucleotides align to TRBD1. Germline V CDR1 and CDR2: SNHLY, FYNNEI. The junction had 7 bases not matched to a gene; V was cut back by 5 bases and J by 9 bases. The CDR3 spans 13 residues. CDR3 loop: CASSNRQGVEQFF. CDR3 nucleotide sequence: TGTGCCAGCAGTAACCGACAGGGTGTTGAGCAGTTCTTC.

This clonotype was counted many times. V gene TRBV12-5 combines with J gene TRBJ2-1; TRBD2 matches at 13 bases. V shed 3 bases, J shed 14 bases, and the junction held 10 bases outside the gene matches. This CDR3 comprises 15 residues. Germline CDR1 LGHNT, CDR2 FRNRAP. The CDR3 nucleotides are TGTGCTAGTGGTTTACCCCGACTAGCGGGGGGCCGAAAGTTCTTC. Translating it yields CASGLPRLAGGRKFF.